This T cell receptor (beta chain) was identified in a study of blood T cell repertoires in COVID-19. The data were produced by immunoSEQ multiplex PCR, yet TCRdb's version contains in-frame clones alone and is incomplete. Here the sample spans more than 250,000 clones, around 88% being singletons. V shed 4 bases and J shed 3 bases, with 16 bases lying between them. The CDR3 spans 15 residues. Germline CDR1 is SGDLS and CDR2 is YYNGEE. Across under 25 US areas, participants ranged in age from about 18 to 100 years. The sequencing sample was made of PBMCs or T cells enriched from blood (not recorded which). The receptor was isolated from a woman aged 40 to 49 with acute COVID-19. The chain has TRBV9 and TRBJ1-1; no firm D call. In nucleotides, the CDR3 is TGTGCCAGCAGCACAGTCCGGGATGGGGACACTGAAGCTTTCTTT. Translating gives CASSTVRDGDTEAFF.